Reported below is one T cell receptor beta chain. Its antigen is currently unknown. The sample is drawn from a study of regulatory T cells in long-lasting Graves disease. Time point meaning: newly diagnosed GD, antithyroid drugs for less than 3 months. RNA isolated from PBMCs was used to make the TCR library. Graves' disease was diagnosed by American Thyroid Association guidelines. Findings of the study overall: The sample size was small, and this may have reduced accuracy. Less diverse TCR repertoires were seen in persistent Graves' patients than in newly diagnosed ones.

Arm-PCR with iRepertoire HTBI primers amplified the CDR3 regions for these TCR beta libraries. Via MiXCR, TCRdb re-called the multiplex PCR reads, giving one row per CDR3 protein. The sample has 300,000 to 450,000 distinct CDR3 sequences; about 16% are singletons. This CDR3 has 12 residues. V gave up 6 bases and J gave up 11 bases, with 16 bases separating them. Per the germline V gene, CDR1 is MNHNS and CDR2 is SASEGT. The chain couples TRBV6-1 to TRBJ1-1; D gene uncertain. Sequences were derived from peripheral blood mononuclear cells (PBMCs), sampled at new diagnosis, from a patient treated with antithyroid drugs. This clonotype was sampled from a female donor with Graves disease. The CDR3 here is CASSRPTRRAFF. In nucleotides, the CDR3 is TGTGCCAGCAGCCGCCCTACACGAAGGGCTTTCTTT.